What follows describes a single T cell receptor (beta chain). Its specific antigen is unknown. Qualities for individual bases were not recorded, and no much larger clone is one base off. Whole blood was collected in K2EDTA tubes by collaborating institutions according to the institutions' own protocols. For TCRbeta analysis, collaborator samples were shipped as frozen whole blood, as isolated PBMCs, or as DNA extracted from either sample type. TCRbeta CDR3 regions were amplified from genomic DNA using the immunoSEQ Assay, a bias-controlled multiplex PCR. The authors' pipeline ran thus. The number of nucleated cells in each sample was estimated from the amplification of reference gene primers within the assay. Sequence reads were collapsed and filtered to measure the absolute abundance of every unique TCRbeta CDR3 rearrangement. For each sample, productive Simpson clonality was calculated as the square root of Simpson's diversity index over productive rearrangements. Imported from immuneACCESS, the table was reduced by TCRdb to in-frame sequences with V and J called. These copies leave out some clones; in studies compared against another copy, an unresolved V gene accounts for under half, and the cause of the remainder is not known. The V and J calls and clone size were taken over from that table, and D and trimming were inferred from the DNA. The sample profile shows a few hundred thousand clones; about 68% of them were found once. Approximately 3.2% of the sample is in the top ten clones.

This entry belongs to a study of blood T cell repertoires in COVID-19 (dated by TCRdb to 2020 to 2021). About the investigation overall: Collaborator samples came from the United States, Italy and Spain and covered acute and convalescent phases of COVID-19. The prospective study material was composed of cDNA or gDNA derived from T cells, B-cell-depleted T cells, or PBMCs. Subjects who had been exposed to COVID-19, were actively infected with it, or had recovered from it provided the deeply sampled blood TCRbeta repertoires that made up the dataset. The repertoires were released in a freely available public database meant as a resource for research on the immune response to SARS-CoV-2. Samples were obtained from the ongoing ImmuneRACE study (first 160 participants) and from approximately 1,200 subjects provided by 6 global collaborators. The sample metadata nearly always contained a de-identified subject ID, COVID-19 status, age in years and sex. Where HLA class I and class II types were available, the types were taken from metadata supplied by the sample provider, not from assay-based typing. What the authors observed across the whole study: The quantity of clinical and demographic metadata differed by source and by participant and was supplied without curation.

Material: peripheral blood. This receptor was taken from a woman at least 80 years old with acute or convalescent COVID-19.

The sequence in DNA is TGTGCCAGCTCACTCACGCGGGATAGCAATCAGCCCCAGCATTTT. Its coded protein is CASSLTRDSNQPQHF. The chain is made from TRBV18 and TRBJ1-5, with no D gene named confidently. V loses 4 bases, J loses 0 bases, and the germline ends lie 10 bases apart. Taken from cysteine to phenylalanine, the CDR3 has 15 residues. CDR3 DNA is the only sequence kept; it has 45 bases, read in frame from the first base. For CDR1 and CDR2, the germline V gene lists KGHSH and LQKENI.